In its sample, the clone carrying this T cell receptor (beta chain) was seen once. Sequencing used immunoSEQ multiplex PCR; TCRdb keeps in-frame clones, though not all of them. The sample consists of tens of thousands of clones, around 92% of them appearing once. This sample was taken from a study of T cell changes during pregnancy in multiple sclerosis. Sequences were derived from CD4+ T cells from peripheral blood mononuclear cells, sampled after pregnancy. The sequence came from a female donor with multiple sclerosis, enrolled in a pregnancy study.

Here the CDR3 reads CASVAGGYNEQFF. For the CDR3, the DNA is TGTGCCAGCGTAGCGGGGGGTTACAATGAGCAGTTCTTC. The V call is TRBV2, the J call TRBJ2-1; TRBD2 aligns across 10 bases. CDR1 is SNHLY, CDR2 FYNNEI, per germline. This CDR3 is 13 amino acids long. With V trimmed by 8 bases and J by 4 bases, 2 bases remained unmatched.